These T cell receptor beta chains were read from a single sample in a study of OX40 agonist ivuxolimab in advanced cancers. Here immunoSEQ multiplex PCR was the method, and the copy in TCRdb shows in-frame clones only, minus some. Among about 52,000 clones listed, approximately 91% were seen once. Sequences were derived from CD4+ or CD8+ T cells sorted from blood, sampled in a trial of the OX40 agonist ivuxolimab. Source of these receptors: an adult with an advanced solid tumor such as melanoma, head and neck, liver or kidney cancer. Each CDR3 is given with its conserved first and last residue. D genes are given only for firm matches.

TRBD1 | TRBJ1-3 | TRBV13 | CAISDRGRSGNTIYF
. | TRBJ1-6 | TRBV4-1 | CASSSLMGGDNSPLHF
. | TRBJ1-2 | TRBV7-9 | CASRQGNGYTF
. | TRBJ2-7 | TRBV9 | CASSTRGEGGPYEQYF
. | TRBJ1-1 | TRBV5-4 | CASSFGVTEAFF
. | TRBJ1-6 | TRBV6-5 | CASSPLDSNNSPLHF
. | TRBJ1-2 | TRBV7-8 | CASSSGDTRDSYTF
. | TRBJ1-6 | TRBV27 | CASSLDWNSPLHF
. | TRBJ2-1 | TRBV19 | CASSMGGGVNNEQFF
TRBD1 | TRBJ1-4 | TRBV29-1 | CSARTGGGEKLFF
TRBD1 | TRBJ1-1 | TRBV5-4 | CASSHKGGQMNTEAFF
. | TRBJ2-3 | TRBV11-1 | CASSPRGSTDTQYF
. | TRBJ2-7 | TRBV7-9 | CASSLQTYEQYF
. | TRBJ2-1 | TRBV5-6 | CASSLAGSYNEQFF
. | TRBJ1-1 | TRBV7-9 | CASSSWTLNTEAFF
. | TRBJ1-1 | TRBV11-2 | CASSPDKTMNTEAFF
TRBD2 | TRBJ2-3 | TRBV13 | CASSLASGGAGDTQYF
. | TRBJ1-5 | TRBV19 | CASSESGAKVQPQHF
TRBD2 | TRBJ2-7 | TRBV2 | CASSEARGNWEYF
TRBD1 | TRBJ1-1 | TRBV19 | CASSVGQGNTEAFF
. | TRBJ1-2 | TRBV5-4 | CASSLDRNYYTF
. | TRBJ1-1 | TRBV19 | CASLRGGDTEAFF
TRBD2 | TRBJ2-5 | TRBV6-5 | CASSYPQGGEKTQYF
. | TRBJ2-7 | TRBV7-9 | CASSFSGRYEQYF
. | TRBJ1-2 | TRBV29-1 | CSVESDSPVGFYTF
TRBD1 | TRBJ2-7 | TRBV27 | CASSLSQRQGSTEQYF
TRBD2 | TRBJ2-3 | TRBV2 | CASAPGSGGTHTQYF
. | TRBJ1-2 | TRBV6-5 | CASSSTGEGYTF
. | TRBJ1-2 | TRBV13 | CASSYERSTNYGYTF
. | TRBJ1-1 | TRBV5-6 | CASSFGVNTKAFF
TRBD2 | TRBJ2-1 | TRBV19 | CASSIVHISGGSNEQFF
TRBD2 | TRBJ2-5 | TRBV5-6 | CASSLSLAGGTETQYF
. | TRBJ2-5 | TRBV30 | CAWRALKETQYF
TRBD1 | TRBJ2-3 | TRBV5-6 | CASSWTGSSTDTQYF
. | TRBJ2-7 | TRBV4-1 | CASSPVGYEQYF
TRBD1 | TRBJ2-7 | TRBV18 | CASSQPGTGDYEQYF
. | TRBJ1-1 | TRBV6-5 | CASSLSTGNTEAFF
. | TRBJ1-6 | TRBV4-1 | CASSLDRYNSPLHF
. | TRBJ2-3 | TRBV30 | CAWSVVGMVDTQYF
TRBD2 | TRBJ2-3 | TRBV10-1 | CASRSSGGATDTQYF
TRBD1 | TRBJ1-5 | TRBV10-2 | CASSKRGTETQPYSNQPQHF
TRBD1 | TRBJ2-4 | TRBV10-1 | CASSATGNKNIQYF
. | TRBJ1-6 | TRBV27 | CASSLKGVNSPLHF
TRBD2 | TRBJ2-3 | TRBV2 | CASSEGGGSTDTQYF
TRBD2 | TRBJ2-1 | TRBV4-3 | CASSQDPSGASYNEQFF
. | TRBJ2-7 | TRBV7-9 | CASSSSGYEQYF
. | TRBJ1-2 | TRBV27 | CASSPLAGVVYGYTF
. | TRBJ2-5 | TRBV4-3 | CASSPYLGGKQETQYF
TRBD1 | TRBJ2-3 | TRBV5-1 | CASSHGDSRTDTQYF
TRBD1 | TRBJ2-5 | TRBV5-6 | CASSPSVRTGMLETQYF
. | TRBJ1-1 | TRBV29-1 | CSISGALNTEAFF
TRBD1 | TRBJ2-7 | TRBV7-9 | CASSPGSGTGVPYEQYF
. | TRBJ2-5 | TRBV2 | CASHGPIQYQETQYF
. | TRBJ1-2 | TRBV7-8 | CASSLQSGYGYTF
. | TRBJ2-7 | TRBV4-1 | CASSQPTEISYEQYF